One and the same sample provided the 28 T cell receptor beta chains below, sequenced in a study of glioma-infiltrating T cells after dendritic cell vaccination. Time point denoted: after dendritic cell vaccination, including at tumor progression/relapse. Some clones are missing from TCRdb's copy, which holds only in-frame ones; the method was immunoSEQ multiplex PCR. The table lists tens of thousands of clones, over 80% of them singletons, with under 7% in the top ten. The sequencing used blood, collected after dendritic cell vaccination. The receptor set was obtained from a human donor with glioblastoma.

This chain links TRBV6-1 with TRBJ1-1; D gene unclear. The CDR3 is 15 residues long. Germline CDR1 and CDR2: MNHNS and SASEGT. Trimming shortened V by 2 bases and J by 1 base, and 11 bases separated the two germline ends. As DNA, the CDR3 is TGTGCCAGCAGTGAATCAAAGGGAGGGAACACTGAAGCTTTCTTT. Translation gives CASSESKGGNTEAFF.

This chain links TRBV2 with TRBJ2-1, with unresolved D. Trimming took off 5 bases at V and 10 bases at J, with 9 bases between the two ends. The CDR3 loop spans 11 amino acids. Germline V lookup: CDR1 SNHLY, CDR2 FYNNEI. CDR3 loop: CASSSSLEQFF. DNA of the CDR3: TGTGCCAGCAGTTCCTCCCTAGAGCAGTTCTTC.

The CDR3 region is CASTPRTGVGYGYTF. CDR3 nucleotides: TGTGCCAGTACCCCTAGGACAGGGGTTGGCTATGGCTACACCTTC. The chain joins TRBV19 to TRBJ1-2; TRBD1 agrees at 9 bases. The ends lost 7 bases at V and 4 bases at J; junction bases unmatched: 10. Germline V gives CDR1 LNHDA, CDR2 SQIVND (reference sequence). The CDR3 loop spans 15 amino acids.

V usage is TRBV5-1 and J usage is TRBJ2-5; 8 bases map to TRBD1. Per germline, CDR1 SGHRS and CDR2 YFSETQ. This CDR3 has 13 residues. The junction had 4 bases not matched to a gene; V was cut back by 7 bases and J by 2 bases. CDR3 sequence reads: CASYRDRQETQYF. Written as DNA, the CDR3 is TGCGCCAGCTACCGGGACAGGCAAGAGACCCAGTACTTC.

This sequence joins TRBV25-1 and TRBJ1-5; 7 bases line up with TRBD1. The trim removed 4 bases at V and 2 bases at J, leaving 8 bases unmatched. The germline V gene has CDR1 MGHDK and CDR2 SYGVNS. CDR3 size: 16 residues. The CDR3 DNA follows: TGTGCCAGCAGTGTAGGCTCTCAGGGGGGCAATCAGCCCCAGCATTTT. It specifies CASSVGSQGGNQPQHF. The full variable domain, its missing parts supplied by reference TRBV25-1 and TRBJ1-5, is EADIYQTPRYLVIGTGKKITLECSQTMGHDKMYWYQQDPGMELHLIHYSYGVNSTEKGDLSSESTVSRIRTEHFPLTLESARPSHTSQYLCASSVGSQGGNQPQHFGDGTRLSIL.

This sequence joins TRBV5-5 and TRBJ1-5, with 8 bases fitting TRBD1. V lost 0 bases, J lost 5 bases, and 4 bases stayed unmatched. Germline CDR1 reads SGHKS; CDR2 reads YYEKEE (reference sequence). The CDR3 length is 15 residues. For the CDR3, the DNA is TGTGCCAGCAGCTTGGGAGGACAGGGCTATCAGCCCCAGCATTTT. Translated: CASSLGGQGYQPQHF.

The rearrangement links TRBV2 to TRBJ1-6, with 9 bases lining up with TRBD1. Per germline, CDR1 SNHLY and CDR2 FYNNEI. Losses at the gene ends were 6 bases for V and 9 bases for J; bases not matched to a gene: 15. The CDR3 length is 17 residues. The DNA for the CDR3 is TGTGCCAGCAGAGGGAGGATGGCAGGACAGGGGACTTCACCCCTCCACTTT. It is translated as CASRGRMAGQGTSPLHF.

The gene calls are TRBV5-1 and TRBJ2-2, with a weak D call TRBD1 (6 bases). The CDR3 consists of 17 residues. Germline CDR1 and CDR2: SGHRS and YFSETQ. V was clipped by 3 bases and J by 1 base, with 16 bases between them. The CDR3 region is CASSWGQGTENTGELFF. The CDR3 nucleotides read TGCGCCAGCAGCTGGGGGCAGGGCACGGAGAACACCGGGGAGCTGTTTTTT.

The J gene is TRBJ1-3, the V gene TRBV11-2; D not certain. Germline values: CDR1 SGHAT, CDR2 FQNNGV. V was shortened by 5 bases and J by 1 base, with 9 bases between the two germline ends. The CDR3 runs to 14 residues. CDR3 loop: CASSRSRSGNTIYF. DNA for the CDR3: TGTGCCAGCAGCCGGTCCCGGTCTGGAAACACCATATATTTT.

The V gene is TRBV15, the J gene TRBJ1-1; no reliable D call. CDR1 LNHNV and CDR2 YYDKDF come from the germline V gene (reference sequence). Trimming took off 5 bases at V and 4 bases at J, with 20 bases between the two ends. The CDR3 has 16 amino acids. DNA of the CDR3: TGTGCCACCAGCGGAACCTTCGTCGGATCGGGCACTGAAGCTTTCTTT. This translates into CATSGTFVGSGTEAFF.

This chain links TRBV2 with TRBJ2-3, with D possibly TRBD2 on 5 matching bases. CDR3 length: 13 residues. Trimming cost V 4 bases and J 1 base, with 6 bases left between them. Germline loops: CDR1 SNHLY, CDR2 FYNNEI. The CDR3 sequence: CASSAEGTDTQYF. The CDR3 DNA reads TGTGCCAGCAGTGCGGAGGGCACAGATACGCAGTATTTT.

The CDR3 sequence: CASSVGKLNYGYTF. CDR3 bases: TGTGCCAGCTCTGTGGGCAAACTTAACTATGGCTACACCTTC. The chain carries TRBV11-2 and TRBJ1-2; D is unresolved. Germline values: CDR1 SGHAT, CDR2 FQNNGV. Trimming took 8 bases from V and 1 from J, leaving 14 bases between them. The CDR3 has 14 amino acids.

The sample holds a few counts of this clone. The rearrangement links TRBV5-1 to TRBJ1-2; maybe TRBD1 (6 bases). Trimming stripped 0 bases from V and 3 bases from J, with 15 bases between. Looked up from germline, CDR1 is SGHRS and CDR2 is YFSETQ. This CDR3 contains 16 residues. CDR3 in amino acids: CASSLGNPRGHYGYTF. CDR3 sequence (DNA): TGCGCCAGCAGCTTGGGTAATCCCAGGGGACACTATGGCTACACCTTC.

V is TRBV2 and J is TRBJ1-1; D call uncertain. V shed 3 bases and J shed 5 bases, with 10 bases lying between them. Germline assignment: CDR1 SNHLY and CDR2 FYNNEI. The CDR3 extends over 13 amino acids. The CDR3 DNA follows: TGTGCCAGCAGTGACGGGGTGAGAACTGAAGCTTTCTTT. It encodes CASSDGVRTEAFF.

Regarding this clone: The junction departs from germline at one end; a sequencing error may be responsible. V and J are TRBV9 and TRBJ2-2; TRBD2 might be the D (5 bases). The germline CDR1 and CDR2 sequences are SGDLS and YYNGEE. The CDR3 consists of 12 residues. For the CDR3, the DNA is TGTGCCAGCAGCGTAGAGACCGGGGAGCTGTTCTTT. Translated, it gives CASSVETGELFF.

This clone appeared a single time. The chain is built from TRBV10-3 and TRBJ1-1, with D perhaps matching TRBD1 (6 bases). The germline V and J ends were trimmed by 3 bases and 0 bases, with 8 bases remaining between them. There are 14 residues in the CDR3. Germline CDR1 and CDR2: ENHRY and SYGVKD. CDR3 bases: TGTGCCATCAGTGATTGGACAGTGAACACTGAAGCTTTCTTT. Translating gives CAISDWTVNTEAFF.

V and J are TRBV25-1 and TRBJ1-1; D perhaps matches TRBD1 (5 bases). Germline V gives CDR1 MGHDK, CDR2 SYGVNS. The CDR3 extends over 14 amino acids. The germline V and J ends were trimmed by 3 bases and 4 bases, with 12 bases remaining between them. Written as DNA, the CDR3 is TGTGCCAGCAGTGAGACCAGGGAGGGCACTGAAGCTTTCTTT. It yields the protein CASSETREGTEAFF.

This clone has just one count. This chain joins TRBV11-2 and TRBJ1-1, with a tentative D call TRBD1 (5 bases). V was pared by 4 bases and J by 5 bases, with 11 bases between. Germline V gene lookup returns CDR1 SGHAT and CDR2 FQNNGV. The CDR3 consists of 13 residues. The CDR3 coding sequence is TGTGCCAGCAGCTGGAATCCAGGGACTGAAGCTTTCTTT. Translation gives CASSWNPGTEAFF.

For the CDR3, the DNA is TGTGCCAGCTGCCAGGTGACGGGGGGGCGGGACAATGAGCAGTTCTTC. This sequence encodes CASCQVTGGRDNEQFF. The chain joins TRBV27 to TRBJ2-1, with 8 bases lining up with TRBD2. This CDR3 is 16 amino acids long. J was trimmed by 5 bases and V by 8 bases; bases with no gene match: 14. Per germline, CDR1 MNHEY and CDR2 SMNVEV (reference sequence).

This chain links TRBV19 with TRBJ2-3; tentatively, D is TRBD2 (7 bases). CDR3 length equals 16 residues. Germline values: CDR1 LNHDA, CDR2 SQIVND (reference sequence). The V and J ends lost 3 bases and 2 bases respectively, with 15 bases between them. CDR3 loop: CASSMRGGTFTDTQYF. In DNA form, the CDR3 reads TGTGCCAGTAGTATGAGGGGGGGTACTTTCACAGATACGCAGTATTTT.

The gene calls are TRBV9 and TRBJ1-5, with a weak D call TRBD1 (6 bases). The V gene's germline CDR1 is SGDLS and CDR2 YYNGEE. V dropped 4 bases and J dropped 2 bases, with 28 bases sitting between them. The CDR3 spans 20 residues. The CDR3 bases are TGTGCCAGCAGCTCCCCCAAGGGTCGGGGACAACAGAGGGGCAATCAGCCCCAGCATTTT. Amino acids: CASSSPKGRGQQRGNQPQHF.

The chain is built from TRBV6-1 and TRBJ2-7, with a tentative D call TRBD1 (6 bases). The germline V gene encodes CDR1 MNHNS and CDR2 SASEGT. Trimming cost V 9 bases and J 3 bases, with 12 bases left between them. The CDR3 has 12 amino acids. This CDR3 reads CASGQPNYEQYF. The CDR3 DNA reads as TGTGCCAGTGGACAGCCTAACTACGAGCAGTACTTC.

The chain recombines TRBV9 with TRBJ2-7, with 8 nucleotides matching TRBD1. J was trimmed by 7 bases and V by 3 bases; bases with no gene match: 12. The CDR3 has 15 amino acids. CDR1 is SGDLS and CDR2 is YYNGEE in the germline V gene. The CDR3 DNA sequence: TGTGCCAGCAGCGCCTCGACAGGGGCTGGGGAGGAGCAGTACTTC. It translates to CASSASTGAGEEQYF.

This chain connects TRBV4-2 to TRBJ2-6, with D uncertain. Deletions cut 4 bases from V and 4 bases from J, with 5 bases between. Germline CDR1 reads LGHNA; CDR2 reads YNFKEQ. The length of the CDR3 is 13 residues. CDR3 in amino acids: CASSPPGANVLTF. CDR3 nucleotide sequence: TGTGCCAGCAGCCCTCCGGGGGCCAACGTCCTGACTTTC.

V usage is TRBV13 and J usage is TRBJ2-3; possible D gene TRBD1, 6 bases. The CDR3 runs to 15 residues. In germline, CDR1 is PRHDT, CDR2 FYEKMQ (reference sequence). The ends were cut back, 4 bases at V and 3 bases at J, with 14 bases in the middle. The CDR3 region is CASSSKDSATDTQYF. The DNA for the CDR3 is TGTGCCAGCAGCTCGAAGGACAGCGCGACAGATACGCAGTATTTT.

CDR3 amino acids: CASKERRTGGDGYTF. Written as DNA, the CDR3 is TGTGCCAGTAAAGAGCGGAGGACAGGGGGGGATGGCTACACCTTC. The chain joins TRBV19 to TRBJ1-2; 10 bases align to TRBD1. The germline V gene encodes CDR1 LNHDA and CDR2 SQIVND (reference sequence). With 7 bases clipped from V and 6 bases from J, the junction kept 11 bases outside the gene matches. The CDR3 has 15 amino acids.

The V gene is TRBV25-1, the J gene TRBJ1-3, with D maybe TRBD1 (6 bases). V was clipped by 4 bases and J by 0 bases, with 19 bases between them. This CDR3 comprises 18 residues. Per germline, CDR1 MGHDK and CDR2 SYGVNS. The DNA of the CDR3 is TGTGCCAGCAGTGGATCGGGACATATTTTCGACTCTGGAAACACCATATATTTT. This gives the protein CASSGSGHIFDSGNTIYF.

V and J are TRBV2 and TRBJ1-4; 9 positions match TRBD1. The V and J ends lost 7 bases and 7 bases, in that order; junction bases with no gene match: 7. The CDR3 totals 14 residues. In germline, CDR1 is SNHLY, CDR2 FYNNEI. CDR3 sequence (DNA): TGTGCCAGCACTTTGGACAGGGGAGGTGAAAAACTGTTTTTT. Translated: CASTLDRGGEKLFF.